This T cell receptor (beta chain) was captured by sequencing in a study of technical replicates of blood from several donors. Germline lookup yields CDR1 SGHRS and CDR2 YFSETQ. The CDR3 length is 14 residues. After removal of 4 bases from V and 4 bases from J, the junction contained 6 bases not matched to a gene. The table came from immunoSEQ multiplex PCR; TCRdb's copy has only in-frame clones and leaves some out. The sample includes tens of thousands of clones, approximately 86% of them seen just once. The sequenced material came from PBMCs. The sequence derives from a human donor in good health. Some clones in this sample may be carry-over from other donors' samples. This chain uses TRBV5-1 with TRBJ2-7; 9 bases are a match to TRBD1. CDR3 sequence reads: CASSQPGQGYEQYF. The CDR3 bases are TGCGCCAGCAGCCAACCGGGACAGGGATACGAGCAGTACTTC.